The rows below give T cell receptor beta chains drawn from one sample of a study of siplizumab effects on memory and regulatory T cells. Produced via immunoSEQ multiplex PCR; TCRdb's table is partial and in-frame only. The repertoire consists of tens of thousands of clones, with approximately 84% occurring once and the leading ten covering 0.35%. The specimen sequenced was naive CD8+ T cells sorted from blood. The receptors stem from a human donor in good health. Both conserved end residues are part of each CDR3. D genes are given only for firm matches. Only part of the rows carry a size: once, few, many, or a class if the clone is expanded.

TRBJ2-7	TRBV7-9	NA	TRBD2	TGTGCCAGCAGCTTAGCTAGCGGGAGGGCCGGGTACGAGCAGTACTTC	CASSLASGRAGYEQYF
TRBJ2-7	TRBV27	NA	TRBD2	TGTGCCAGCAGTTTATCGATAGCGGGGGGCTACGAGCAGTACTTC	CASSLSIAGGYEQYF
TRBJ2-1	TRBV9	NA	NA	TGTGCCAGCAGTGGAGTGGGGACGAACAATGAGCAGTTCTTC	CASSGVGTNNEQFF
TRBJ1-2	TRBV6-5	NA	NA	TGTGCCAGCAGTTACCTAAGTCGAGGGTCAAACTATGGCTACACCTTC	CASSYLSRGSNYGYTF
TRBJ1-2	TRBV4-1	NA	TRBD1	TGCGCCAGCAGCCAAGATCCGGCCCTCGGGACAGGGAACTATGGCTACACCTTC	CASSQDPALGTGNYGYTF
TRBJ2-7	TRBV19	NA	TRBD2	TGTGCCAGTAGTCCGACTAGCGGGAATTACGAGCAGTACTTC	CASSPTSGNYEQYF
TRBJ2-1	TRBV19	NA	TRBD2	TGTGCCAGTAGTATAGTAGCGGGGGTCTCCTACAATGAGCAGTTCTTC	CASSIVAGVSYNEQFF
TRBJ1-2	TRBV27	NA	NA	TGTGCCAGCAGTTTAGGGCCAGGGTTCAGCTATGGCTACACCTTC	CASSLGPGFSYGYTF
TRBJ2-1	TRBV7-9	NA	TRBD1	TGTGCCAGCACTCGCCGGGACAGCAACCATGAGCAGTTCTTC	CASTRRDSNHEQFF
TRBJ1-2	TRBV19	few	NA	TGTGCCAGTACAGGGGAGAACTATGGCTACACCTTC	CASTGENYGYTF
TRBJ1-1	TRBV7-2	NA	NA	TGTGCCAGCAGCTTAGGTGCGGGAGGGTACACTGAAGCTTTCTTT	CASSLGAGGYTEAFF
TRBJ1-2	TRBV7-9	NA	NA	TGTGCCAGCAGCTTAGGGCAGTGGGGTAAAGGCTACACCTTC	CASSLGQWGKGYTF
TRBJ1-2	TRBV7-9	NA	NA	TGTGCCAGCAGCTCTCAAGCAAGGCCCCAGGACCATGGCTACACCTTC	CASSSQARPQDHGYTF
TRBJ2-5	TRBV5-4	NA	NA	TGTGCCAGCAGCTTGACAGGACTAGGGGGAGGAGAGACCCAGTACTTC	CASSLTGLGGGETQYF
TRBJ1-1	TRBV5-6	NA	NA	TGTGCCAGCAGCTTGATCAGGGGTACTGAAGCTTTCTTT	CASSLIRGTEAFF
TRBJ1-2	TRBV7-9	NA	NA	TGTGCCAGCAGCTCCCCCCGGGGCTACACCTTC	CASSSPRGYTF
TRBJ2-7	TRBV11-1	NA	NA	TGTGCCAGCAGCTTTCGGACATCGACCTACGAGCAGTACTTC	CASSFRTSTYEQYF
TRBJ2-3	TRBV9	NA	NA	TGTGCCAGCAGCGTAGGGCCCGGAATCACAGATACGCAGTATTTT	CASSVGPGITDTQYF
TRBJ2-7	TRBV28	NA	NA	TGTGCCAGCAGTTCCTACAGGGTGCCCCCCTACGAGCAGTACTTC	CASSSYRVPPYEQYF
TRBJ2-7	TRBV19	once	TRBD1	TGTGCCAGTAGTATAACAGGGGGTTCCTACGAGCAGTACTTC	CASSITGGSYEQYF
TRBJ2-7	TRBV5-1	once	NA	TGCGCCAGCAGCGAGGACAGTTCCTACGAGCAGTACTTC	CASSEDSSYEQYF
TRBJ2-1	TRBV29-1	NA	NA	TGCACCCTAGAGGACGGGAGAAGGAATGAGCAGTTCTTC	CTLEDGRRNEQFF
TRBJ2-1	TRBV7-2	NA	TRBD2	TGTGCCAGCAGACTAGCGGGAATGGGTGAGCAGTTCTTC	CASRLAGMGEQFF
TRBJ2-7	TRBV6-6	NA	NA	TGTGCCAGCAGTTACTACGCGCAGGCCTACGAGCAGTACTTC	CASSYYAQAYEQYF
TRBJ1-1	TRBV29-1	NA	NA	TGCAGCGCGATACCCCAAGCTCCTGAAGCTTTCTTT	CSAIPQAPEAFF
TRBJ2-4	TRBV7-9	NA	TRBD2	TGTGCCAGCAGCTTCGGACTAGCGGGTTCCAAAAACATTCAGTACTTC	CASSFGLAGSKNIQYF
TRBJ2-7	TRBV2	NA	NA	TGTGCCAGCAGAGACCTCGCGAACCACGAGCAGTACTTC	CASRDLANHEQYF
TRBJ2-7	TRBV6-5	few	NA	TGTGCCAGCAGTTATTTGGAGTACTTC	CASSYLEYF
TRBJ1-6	TRBV18	few	NA	TGTGCCAGCTCACCACCGAAGGGGGCCCTCCACTTT	CASSPPKGALHF
TRBJ1-3	TRBV7-9	once	NA	TGTGCCAGCAGCTCAAAGTACAGGGCGGGAAACACCATATATTTT	CASSSKYRAGNTIYF
TRBJ1-1	TRBV7-9	NA	NA	TGTGCCAGCAGCTCCCGACCGACTGAAGCTTTCTTT	CASSSRPTEAFF
TRBJ1-5	TRBV4-1	NA	NA	TGCGCCAGCAGGGGAGATAGCAATCAGCCCCAGCATTTT	CASRGDSNQPQHF
TRBJ2-1	TRBV5-6	NA	NA	TGTGCCAGCAGCTGGGCCCGCAATGAGCAGTTCTTC	CASSWARNEQFF
TRBJ1-2	TRBV5-6	once	NA	TGTGCCAGCAGCTTGGGGGCAGGAGACTATGGCTACACCTTC	CASSLGAGDYGYTF
TRBJ2-7	TRBV7-9	once	TRBD1	TGTGCCAGCAGCTTCGGACAGGGGGCTAACGAGCAGTACTTC	CASSFGQGANEQYF
TRBJ2-3	TRBV10-2	NA	TRBD2	TGCGCCAGCAGTGAGCGGGAGGGCCTCACAGATACGCAGTATTTT	CASSEREGLTDTQYF
TRBJ2-1	TRBV7-6	NA	NA	TGTGCCAGCAGCTGGCAGAGCGGCAGCTCCTACAATGAGCAGTTCTTC	CASSWQSGSSYNEQFF
TRBJ2-2	TRBV5-4	NA	TRBD2	TGTGCCAGCTGGGAGCGGGGGGGCCAAACCGGGGAGCTGTTTTTT	CASWERGGQTGELFF
TRBJ2-7	TRBV4-1	NA	NA	TGCGCCAGCAGCCAAGAAGAAGGGACTCCATCCTACGAGCAGTACTTC	CASSQEEGTPSYEQYF
TRBJ2-5	TRBV2	NA	NA	TGTGCCAGCAGTGTGGACTACCAAGAGACCCAGTACTTC	CASSVDYQETQYF
TRBJ2-7	TRBV7-6	NA	NA	TGTGCCAGCAGCTTAGCGGGAAACGGGGACGAGCAGTACTTC	CASSLAGNGDEQYF
TRBJ1-5	TRBV6-6	NA	TRBD1	TGTGCCAGCAGTTATGGACAGGACTATAGCAATCAGCCCCAGCATTTT	CASSYGQDYSNQPQHF
TRBJ2-7	TRBV27	NA	NA	TGTGCCAGCAGTTTAAGGGGACCGGGCTACGAGCAGTACTTC	CASSLRGPGYEQYF
TRBJ1-6	TRBV7-8	NA	NA	TGTGCCAGCAGCTGGAATTGGGAGCAGGGCTCACCCCTCCACTTT	CASSWNWEQGSPLHF
TRBJ1-1	TRBV6-5	NA	NA	TGTGCCAGCAGTGAATTCCATGAAGCTTTCTTT	CASSEFHEAFF
TRBJ1-5	TRBV2	NA	NA	TGTGCCAGCAGTGAAGCGATGAGGGGCGCGGGCAATCAGCCCCAGCATTTT	CASSEAMRGAGNQPQHF
TRBJ2-7	TRBV15	NA	NA	TGTGCCACCAGCACCTCGGCAGAGCCCTACGAGCAGTACTTC	CATSTSAEPYEQYF
TRBJ2-1	TRBV27	NA	TRBD2	TGTGCCAGCAGTTCTAGCGGGAGTTTTCCCCCATACAATGAGCAGTTCTTC	CASSSSGSFPPYNEQFF
TRBJ2-3	TRBV7-3	NA	NA	TGTGCCAGCACTTTGGAGCGAACCAGCACAGATACGCAGTATTTT	CASTLERTSTDTQYF
TRBJ2-5	TRBV5-6	NA	NA	TGTGCCAGCAGATCGTTGCAAGAGACCCAGTACTTC	CASRSLQETQYF
TRBJ1-6	TRBV5-1	few	NA	TGCGTCAGTGAGGGGGTATACTATTCACCCCTCCACTTT	CVSEGVYYSPLHF
TRBJ2-2	TRBV9	NA	TRBD2	TGTGCCAGCAGCGTCGGCGGGAGTCCCACCGGGGAGCTGTTTTTT	CASSVGGSPTGELFF
TRBJ2-7	TRBV29-1	NA	NA	TGCAGCGTTGAACTGCAGGGGCGGAACGAGCAGTACTTC	CSVELQGRNEQYF
TRBJ1-5	TRBV5-6	NA	NA	TGTGCCAGCAGGCGAAAGGAGTGGGGCCCCAATCAGCCCCAGCATTTT	CASRRKEWGPNQPQHF
TRBJ1-2	TRBV7-9	NA	TRBD1	TGTGCCAGCAGCTTAGGGACAGGGATGTCGGGCTACACCTTC	CASSLGTGMSGYTF
TRBJ2-7	TRBV7-9	NA	NA	TGTGCCAGCAGTGTCACAGCCTCGGGGGAGCAGTACTTC	CASSVTASGEQYF
TRBJ1-1	TRBV5-4	few	NA	TGTGCCAGCAGCTTAATGAACACTGAAGCTTTCTTT	CASSLMNTEAFF
TRBJ1-4	TRBV11-2	NA	NA	TGTGCCAGCAGCGGTATAAGGGGGTCTGAAAAACTGTTTTTT	CASSGIRGSEKLFF
TRBJ2-1	TRBV7-2	NA	NA	TGTGCCAGCAGCATGAGCTCCTACAATGAGCAGTTCTTC	CASSMSSYNEQFF
TRBJ2-7	TRBV7-9	NA	TRBD1	TGTGCCAGCAGCCTCAATAGGGGACAGTTATCCTACGAGCAGTACTTC	CASSLNRGQLSYEQYF